What follows are 21 T cell receptor beta chains derived from one specimen sequenced in a study of T cell responses to AZD1222 COVID-19 vaccine. Using immunoSEQ multiplex PCR, the repertoire was profiled, and TCRdb retains in-frame clones only, with some absent. The sample shows approximately 73,000 clones, 80% to 85% of them seen only once. Sequences were derived from peripheral blood, sampled on day 0 of AZD1222 vaccination. These receptors were obtained from an adult in good health.

This chain links TRBV27 with TRBJ2-5, with 7 nucleotides matching TRBD2. V lost 5 bases, J lost 5 bases, and 11 bases stayed unmatched. In germline, CDR1 is MNHEY, CDR2 SMNVEV (reference sequence). The CDR3 sequence is 15 residues long. The CDR3 is CASSPAWGGWETQYF. CDR3 DNA: TGTGCCAGCAGTCCCGCTTGGGGGGGGTGGGAGACCCAGTACTTC.

The gene calls are TRBV5-4 and TRBJ2-1; no definite D call. This CDR3 comprises 11 residues. Germline V CDR1 and CDR2: SGHNT, YYREEE (reference sequence). Trimming took off 0 bases at V and 10 bases at J, with 5 bases between the two ends. Written as DNA, the CDR3 is TGTGCCAGCAGCTTGGCCGACGAGCAGTTCTTC. This codes for CASSLADEQFF.

The chain combines TRBV6-2 or TRBV6-3 with TRBJ1-5; no firm D call. Trimming shortened V by 2 bases and J by 0 bases, and 8 bases separated the two germline ends. The CDR3 has 15 residues. Germline V CDR1 and CDR2: MNHEY, SVGEGT. The DNA of the CDR3 is TGTGCCAGCAGTTACAATGTATATAGCAATCAGCCCCAGCATTTT. Its translation: CASSYNVYSNQPQHF.

This sequence joins TRBV6-4 and TRBJ1-6, with D tentatively TRBD1 (5 bases). V lost 0 bases and J lost 8, with 14 bases in between. The V gene's germline CDR1 is MRHNA and CDR2 SNTAGT. The CDR3 covers 16 residues. This CDR3 reads CASSDSAGTSDSPLHF. As DNA, the CDR3 is TGTGCCAGCAGTGACTCGGCGGGGACGTCAGATTCACCCCTCCACTTT.

The genes are TRBV6-5 and TRBJ1-2, with TRBD1 as a possible D gene (6 bases). Germline lookup yields CDR1 MNHEY and CDR2 SVGAGI. V was shortened by 7 bases and J by 4 bases, with 16 bases between the two germline ends. CDR3 size: 14 residues. Here the CDR3 reads CASKWGLSSYGYTF. DNA for the CDR3: TGTGCCAGCAAATGGGGGCTGTCGAGCTATGGCTACACCTTC.

The chain is built from TRBV11-1 and TRBJ2-1, with 7 bases lining up with TRBD1. V shed 1 base, J shed 8 bases, and the junction held 5 bases outside the gene matches. Germline V CDR1 and CDR2: SGHAT, FQDESV (reference sequence). CDR3 length: 14 amino acids. The CDR3 sequence is CASSLEVGGHEQFF. The CDR3 nucleotides read TGTGCCAGCAGCTTAGAGGTAGGGGGCCATGAGCAGTTCTTC.

The chain has TRBV7-3 and TRBJ2-3; D may correspond to TRBD1 or TRBD2 (5 bases each). V lost 1 base to trimming and J lost 1 base, with 12 bases between them. Germline V gives CDR1 SGHTA, CDR2 FQGTGA. The CDR3 covers 16 residues. CDR3 sequence reads: CASSLNVGAGTDTQYF. The CDR3 DNA sequence: TGTGCCAGCAGCTTAAATGTCGGGGCAGGCACAGATACGCAGTATTTT. Drawing the rest from reference TRBV7-3 and TRBJ2-3, the complete variable domain is GAGVSQTPSNKVTEKGKYVELRCDPISGHTALYWYRQSLGQGPEFLIYFQGTGAADDSGLPNDRFFAVRPEGSVSTLKIQRTERGDSAVYLCASSLNVGAGTDTQYFGPGTRLTVL.

This clone appeared a single time. The gene calls are TRBV6-5 and TRBJ2-5; 7 bases fit TRBD1. The J segment lost 4 bases and the V segment lost 5 bases, leaving 4 bases of the junction unmatched. The CDR3 runs 13 residues. Germline CDR1 is MNHEY and CDR2 is SVGAGI. CDR3 residues: CASSKTGRETQYF. Written as DNA, the CDR3 is TGTGCCAGCAGTAAGACAGGGAGAGAGACCCAGTACTTC.

The J gene is TRBJ1-3, the V gene TRBV5-6, with 9 positions matching TRBD1. CDR3 length: 16 amino acids. V was pared by 3 bases and J by 0 bases, with 4 bases of the junction left unmatched. Per the germline V gene, CDR1 is SGHDT and CDR2 is YYEEEE. Here the CDR3 DNA reads TGTGCCAGCAGCTCGGACAGGGGATACTCTGGAAACACCATATATTTT. Translated: CASSSDRGYSGNTIYF.

The chain uses TRBV7-9 and TRBJ1-6; no firm D call. V was trimmed by 5 bases and J by 8 bases, leaving 16 bases between them. Germline V gene sequence: CDR1 SEHNR, CDR2 FQNEAQ (reference sequence). This CDR3 comprises 15 residues. For the CDR3, the DNA is TGTGCCAGCAGCCTCGGGAGGCTTGAGGATTCACCCCTCCACTTT. Residues: CASSLGRLEDSPLHF.

This clone was recorded a few times. The rearrangement links TRBV6-5 to TRBJ1-2; D remains unclear. The V end lost 0 bases, the J end lost 5 bases, and 13 bases lay between the germline ends. The CDR3 extends over 15 amino acids. Germline values: CDR1 MNHEY, CDR2 SVGAGI. As DNA, the CDR3 is TGTGCCAGCAGTTACTCAGGGCAGATTCGATATGGCTACACCTTC. Protein product: CASSYSGQIRYGYTF.

This rearrangement joins TRBV12-3 or TRBV12-4 to TRBJ1-5; no reliable D call. CDR3 size: 12 residues. V gave up 4 bases and J gave up 5 bases, with 6 bases separating them. The CDR3 DNA sequence: TGTGCCAGCAGTTGGGGTGATCAGCCCCAGCATTTT. Translated, it gives CASSWGDQPQHF.

The chain carries TRBV5-1 and TRBJ1-1; a possible D gene is TRBD1 (5 bases). V gave up 2 bases and J gave up 1 base, with 15 bases separating them. The germline CDR1 and CDR2 sequences are SGHRS and YFSETQ. The CDR3 is 16 amino acids. Written as DNA, the CDR3 is TGCGCCAGCAGCTTTCGCCCTATTGGACAGAACACTGAAGCTTTCTTT. Translation: CASSFRPIGQNTEAFF.

Only one count was recorded for this clone. The chain is built from TRBV10-3 and TRBJ2-7; either TRBD1 or TRBD2 may fit D (5 bases each). The germline V and J ends were trimmed by 2 bases and 5 bases, with 19 bases remaining between them. Germline-derived CDR1 and CDR2 are ENHRY and SYGVKD. The CDR3 covers 16 residues. The CDR3 DNA follows: TGTGCCATCAGTGAGGGGACCCGAAGAAGACCCCACGAGCAGTACTTC. This gives the protein CAISEGTRRRPHEQYF.

The chain uses TRBV6-5 and TRBJ1-3; D gene uncertain. The germline V gene encodes CDR1 MNHEY and CDR2 SVGAGI. CDR3 size: 14 residues. V was shortened by 0 bases and J by 2 bases, with 5 bases between the two germline ends. CDR3 nucleotide sequence: TGTGCCAGCAGTTACTCGGGAACTGGAAACACCATATATTTT. Protein sequence: CASSYSGTGNTIYF.

The genes are TRBV18 and TRBJ2-7; 9 bases map to TRBD1. Trimming removed 2 bases from V and 5 bases from J; junction bases left unmatched: 10. Germline CDR1 and CDR2: KGHSH and LQKENI. The CDR3 length is 16 residues. The CDR3 coding sequence is TGTGCCAGCTCACCAACGCCGGGGACAGGGTTACACGAGCAGTACTTC. Its translation: CASSPTPGTGLHEQYF.

The chain has TRBV25-1 and TRBJ1-2; a weak D match, TRBD1 (6 bases). The CDR3 totals 11 residues. V was shortened by 7 bases and J by 10 bases, with 13 bases between the two germline ends. Germline lookup yields CDR1 MGHDK and CDR2 SYGVNS. The CDR3: CASTAGGHYTF. The CDR3 nucleotides are TGTGCCAGCACGGCCGGGGGGCACTACACCTTC.

This clone was seen only a few times. The chain employs TRBV28 and TRBJ2-3, with 7 positions matching TRBD1. V shed 6 bases and J 3 bases; nucleotides not matched to a gene: 3. CDR1 MDHEN and CDR2 SYDVKM come from the germline V gene. This CDR3 region has 13 residues. The CDR3 nucleotides are TGTGCCAGCAGACAGGGGAATACAGATACGCAGTATTTT. This encodes CASRQGNTDTQYF.

This chain joins TRBV19 and TRBJ1-5; 9 bases align to TRBD1. Germline V lookup: CDR1 LNHDA, CDR2 SQIVND (reference sequence). The J segment lost 4 bases and the V segment lost 7 bases, leaving 5 bases of the junction unmatched. CDR3 length: 14 residues. The CDR3 DNA reads as TGTGCCAGTATCCCCGGGACAGGGAATCAGCCCCAGCATTTT. It specifies CASIPGTGNQPQHF.

The V call is TRBV4-2, the J call TRBJ2-6; no definite D call. The CDR3 consists of 18 residues. The V and J ends lost 1 base and 0 bases respectively, with 13 bases between them. Germline CDR1 LGHNA, CDR2 YNFKEQ. The CDR3 protein is CASSQVAGKISGANVLTF. In DNA, the CDR3 is TGTGCCAGCAGCCAAGTTGCAGGAAAGATCTCTGGGGCCAACGTCCTGACTTTC.

The chain combines TRBV12-3 or TRBV12-4 with TRBJ1-3, with no clear D. The CDR3 covers 12 residues. V was cut by 3 bases and J by 3 bases, with 3 bases left in between. This CDR3 is CASSFFGNTIYF. The DNA for the CDR3 is TGTGCCAGCAGTTTTTTTGGAAACACCATATATTTT.